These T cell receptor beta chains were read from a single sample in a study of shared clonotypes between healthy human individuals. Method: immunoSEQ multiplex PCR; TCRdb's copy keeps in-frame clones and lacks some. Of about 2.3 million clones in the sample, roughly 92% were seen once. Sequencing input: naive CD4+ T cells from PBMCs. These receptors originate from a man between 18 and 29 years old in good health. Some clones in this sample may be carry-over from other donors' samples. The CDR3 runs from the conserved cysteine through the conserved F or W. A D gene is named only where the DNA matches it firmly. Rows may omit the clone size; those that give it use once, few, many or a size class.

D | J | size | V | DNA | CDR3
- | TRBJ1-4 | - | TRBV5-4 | TGTGCCAGCAGCTTGCGACGGGGTTCGGGTGAAAAACTGTTTTTT | CASSLRRGSGEKLFF
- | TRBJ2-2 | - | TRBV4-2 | TGTGCCAGCAGCCAATATCGCCTGAACACCGGGGAGCTGTTTTTT | CASSQYRLNTGELFF
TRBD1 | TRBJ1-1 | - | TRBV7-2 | TGTGCCAGCAGAACAGGGGGACAGCCGAACACTGAAGCTTTCTTT | CASRTGGQPNTEAFF
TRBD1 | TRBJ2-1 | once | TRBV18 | TGTGCCAGCTCACCAGACAGGGGGCCCCGAAACTCCTACAATGAGCAGTTCTTC | CASSPDRGPRNSYNEQFF
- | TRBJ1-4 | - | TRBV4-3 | TGCGCCAGCAGCCTCTCATGGTCCCCTCATGAAAAACTGTTTTTT | CASSLSWSPHEKLFF
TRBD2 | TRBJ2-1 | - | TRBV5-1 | TGCGCCAGCAGCTCCGGGACTATAGCCTACAATGAGCAGTTCTTC | CASSSGTIAYNEQFF
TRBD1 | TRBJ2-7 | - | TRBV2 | TGTGCCAGCAGCAGCCGACAGGGCCCCTACGAGCAGTACTTC | CASSSRQGPYEQYF
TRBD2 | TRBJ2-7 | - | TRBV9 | TGTGCCAGCAGCTCCCCCGGGACTAGCGGGATGTACGAGCAGTACTTC | CASSSPGTSGMYEQYF
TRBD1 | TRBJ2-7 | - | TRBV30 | TGTGCCTGGAGTCACACGGACAGGGCGACGACCTACGAGCAGTACTTC | CAWSHTDRATTYEQYF
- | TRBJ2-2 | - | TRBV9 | TGTGCCAGCACACAGTTCGGGGGGCAGAACACCGGGGAGCTGTTTTTT | CASTQFGGQNTGELFF
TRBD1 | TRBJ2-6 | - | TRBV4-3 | TGCGCCAGCAGCCAAAGGCCGACAGGGGGGGAAGGGGCCAACGTCCTGACTTTC | CASSQRPTGGEGANVLTF
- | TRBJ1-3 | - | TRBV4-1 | TGCGCCAGCAGCTCGGGGGACCCTGGAAACACCATATATTTT | CASSSGDPGNTIYF
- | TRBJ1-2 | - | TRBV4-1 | TGCGCCAGCAGCCAAGTCCGGGGCCGGGGCACCTTC | CASSQVRGRGTF
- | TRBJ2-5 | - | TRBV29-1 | TGCAGCGTTGGAAAAGACAGACTGGAGTACTTC | CSVGKDRLEYF
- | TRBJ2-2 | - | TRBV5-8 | TGTGCCAGCAGCCGAGGGGTGAGAGCGAACACCGGGGAGCTGTTTTTT | CASSRGVRANTGELFF
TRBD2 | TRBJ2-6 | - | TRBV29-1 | TGCAGCGTTGTTGTTTTTCGGGGGGGTGACAACGTCCTGACTTTC | CSVVVFRGGDNVLTF
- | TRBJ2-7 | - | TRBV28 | TGTGCCAGCAGAGATGGCAGGGACGACGAGCAGTACTTC | CASRDGRDDEQYF
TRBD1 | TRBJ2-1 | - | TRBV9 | TGTGCCAGCAGCGTAGCCGGGACAGGGTACAATGAGCAGTTCTTC | CASSVAGTGYNEQFF
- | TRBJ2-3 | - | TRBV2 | TGTGCCAGCAGTGAATACGATACGCAGTATTTT | CASSEYDTQYF
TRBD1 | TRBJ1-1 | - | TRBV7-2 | TGTGCCAGCAGCCATTTAGGGACAGGGGACACTGAAGCTTTCTTT | CASSHLGTGDTEAFF
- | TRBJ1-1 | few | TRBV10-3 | TGTGCCATCAGACGGACTCTGAACACTGAAGCTTTCTTT | CAIRRTLNTEAFF
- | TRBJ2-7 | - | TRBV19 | TGTGCCAGTAGTATAGATCTCGCCTCCTCTATCCGTTACTACGAGCAGTACTTC | CASSIDLASSIRYYEQYF
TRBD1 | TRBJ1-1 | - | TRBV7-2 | TGTGCCAGCAGCCCCCGGGACAGGGGATATAGGTCGACTGAAGCTTTCTTT | CASSPRDRGYRSTEAFF
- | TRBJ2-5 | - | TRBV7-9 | TGTGCCAGCAGGAGAGATGAAGAGACCCAGTACTTC | CASRRDEETQYF
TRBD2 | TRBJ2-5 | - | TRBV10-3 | TGTGCCATCAGGCCGGGACTAGCGGGGGGCTTATATGGGACCCAGTACTTC | CAIRPGLAGGLYGTQYF
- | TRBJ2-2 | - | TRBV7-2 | TGTGCCAGCACTACATATCGGAGCGCCACCGGGGAGCTGTTTTTT | CASTTYRSATGELFF
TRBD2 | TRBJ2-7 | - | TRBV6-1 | TGTGCCAGCAGCCTACTAGCGGGAGGAACCTACGAGCAGTACTTC | CASSLLAGGTYEQYF
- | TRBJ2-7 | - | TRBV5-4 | TGTGCCAGCAGCTTCGGCAGGGGGGAAGTGCAGTACTTC | CASSFGRGEVQYF
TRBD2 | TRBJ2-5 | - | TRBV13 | TGTGCCAGCAGCAGAAGTACTAGCGGATGGGGGCGGGAGACCCAGTACTTC | CASSRSTSGWGRETQYF
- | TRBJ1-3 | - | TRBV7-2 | TGTGCCAGCAGCTTAGTAGGGGCTGGAAACACCATATATTTT | CASSLVGAGNTIYF
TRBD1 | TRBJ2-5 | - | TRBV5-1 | TGCGCCAGCAGCTTGGTGGGGACAGTACTTCAAGAGACCCAGTACTTC | CASSLVGTVLQETQYF
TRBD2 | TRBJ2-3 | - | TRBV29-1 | TGCAGCGGAGTACTAGCGGGAAGTACAGATACGCAGTATTTT | CSGVLAGSTDTQYF
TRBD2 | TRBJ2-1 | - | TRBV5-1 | TGCGCCAGCAGCTTGGTTGGACTAGACAATGAGCAGTTCTTC | CASSLVGLDNEQFF
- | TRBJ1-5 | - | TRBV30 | TGTGCCTGGAGTTCCCGTACCAATCAGCCCCAGCATTTT | CAWSSRTNQPQHF
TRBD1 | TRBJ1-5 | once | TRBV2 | TGTGCCAGCAGAGAACGGACAGGGACGGTTCAGCCCCAGCATTTT | CASRERTGTVQPQHF
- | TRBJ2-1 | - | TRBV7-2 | TGTGCCAGCAGCTTAGGGCAGGGCTTATACAATGAGCAGTTCTTC | CASSLGQGLYNEQFF
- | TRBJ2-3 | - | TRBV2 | TGTGCCAGCAGTGGTTCCCGAAGCACAGATACGCAGTATTTT | CASSGSRSTDTQYF
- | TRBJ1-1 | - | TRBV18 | TGTGCCAGCTCAGCAGGGGTGAACACTGAAGCTTTCTTT | CASSAGVNTEAFF
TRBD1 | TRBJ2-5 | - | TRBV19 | TGTGCCAGTAGACCAACCGACAGGGGAAGGGGAGAGACCCAGTACTTC | CASRPTDRGRGETQYF
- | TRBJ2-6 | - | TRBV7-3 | TGTGCCAGCAGCATACAGGGATCCCCTAACTCTGGGGCCAACGTCCTGACTTTC | CASSIQGSPNSGANVLTF
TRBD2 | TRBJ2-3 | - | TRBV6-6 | TGTGCCAGCAGTTCCCGACTAGCAGAAGACACAGATACGCAGTATTTT | CASSSRLAEDTDTQYF
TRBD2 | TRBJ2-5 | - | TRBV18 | TGTGCCAGCTCACCACCGGGACTACGGGAGACCCAGTACTTC | CASSPPGLRETQYF
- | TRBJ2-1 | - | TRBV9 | TGTGCCAGCAGCGTGTCGGGGAGCTCCTACAATGAGCAGTTCTTC | CASSVSGSSYNEQFF
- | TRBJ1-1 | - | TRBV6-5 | TGTGCCAGCAGGGACAGCGGGGGGACTGAAGCTTTCTTT | CASRDSGGTEAFF
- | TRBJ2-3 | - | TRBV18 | TGTGCCAGCTCAGGGCCGGTAAGCACAGATACGCAGTATTTT | CASSGPVSTDTQYF
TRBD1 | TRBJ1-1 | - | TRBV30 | TGTGCCTGGACCGGTCCAGGGGGCGCCGACACTGAAGCTTTCTTT | CAWTGPGGADTEAFF
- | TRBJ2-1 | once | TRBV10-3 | TGTGCCATCAGTGATAAAGACTACAATGAGCAGTTCTTC | CAISDKDYNEQFF
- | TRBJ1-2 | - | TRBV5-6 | TGTGCCAGCAGCCCGGGACACCGAGCTAACTATGGCTACACCTTC | CASSPGHRANYGYTF
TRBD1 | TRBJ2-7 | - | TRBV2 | TGTGCCAGCAGGGGACAGGGGTTCTACGAGCAGTACTTC | CASRGQGFYEQYF
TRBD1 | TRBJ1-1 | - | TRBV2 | TGTGCCAGTATAGAACAGGGGAGGGACACTGAAGCTTTCTTT | CASIEQGRDTEAFF
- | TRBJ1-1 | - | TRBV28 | TGTGCCAGCTATAGGGCCGCGCAGGGGAACACTGAAGCTTTCTTT | CASYRAAQGNTEAFF
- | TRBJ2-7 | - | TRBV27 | TGTGCCAGCAGTTTGGAGGGGGCTCAGGGTCTACACGAGCAGTACTTC | CASSLEGAQGLHEQYF
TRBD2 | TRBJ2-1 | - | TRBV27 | TGTGCCAGCAGTTTAGCGCTAGCGGGACTATCCTACAATGAGCAGTTCTTC | CASSLALAGLSYNEQFF